This entry is about one T cell receptor (beta chain). As originally analysed: Reference gene primer amplification gave nucleated cell count estimates. TCRdb's table, derived via immunoSEQ multiplex PCR, lists solely in-frame clones and lacks some. That table furnishes V, J and clone size, whereas the DNA furnished D and trimming. The sample records some 140,000 clones, under 85% being singletons. The Seattle patients joined while their infection was active and were tracked longitudinally afterward. These data belong to a study of blood T cell repertoires in COVID-19. Across the study: COVID-19 samples from acute and convalescent phases originated in the United States, Italy and Spain. PBMCs, B-cell-depleted T cells, or T cells were the source of the cDNA or gDNA that made up the material.

The germline V gene has CDR1 MNHEY and CDR2 SVGEGT. Trimming removed 4 bases from V and 0 bases from J, with 8 bases in between. CDR3 size: 14 residues. The chain employs TRBV6-2 or TRBV6-3 and TRBJ2-3, with D hard to call. The sequence was collected from a man in his 60s with COVID-19, enrolled during active disease. Sequenced material: peripheral blood. In nucleotides, the CDR3 is TGTGCCAGCAGTTCGTCCCTCAGCACAGATACGCAGTATTTT. Protein sequence: CASSSSLSTDTQYF.